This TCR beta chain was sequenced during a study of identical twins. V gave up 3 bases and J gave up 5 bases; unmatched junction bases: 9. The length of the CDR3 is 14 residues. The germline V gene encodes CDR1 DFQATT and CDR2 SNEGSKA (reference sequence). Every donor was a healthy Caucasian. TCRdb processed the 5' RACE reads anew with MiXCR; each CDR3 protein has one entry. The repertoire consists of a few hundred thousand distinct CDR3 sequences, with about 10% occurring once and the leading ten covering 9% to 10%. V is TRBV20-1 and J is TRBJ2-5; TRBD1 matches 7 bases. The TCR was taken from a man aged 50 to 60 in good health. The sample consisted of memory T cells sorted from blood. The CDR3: CSARKGALRETQYF. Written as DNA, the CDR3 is TGCAGTGCTAGGAAGGGGGCGTTAAGGGAGACCCAGTACTTC.